This T cell receptor beta chain was documented in a study of control samples from healthy donors and cancer patients. The CDR3 sequence is 14 residues long. The germline gives CDR1 SGHDT, CDR2 YYEEEE. V lost 2 bases to trimming and J lost 8 bases; unmatched junction nucleotides: 9. Clones were read by immunoSEQ multiplex PCR, and TCRdb kept only the in-frame ones, dropping some. The sample has about 99,000 clones, roughly 91% seen once. The TCR originated in a man in his fifties or sixties with lung cancer. Sequencing was carried out using PBMCs. V usage is TRBV5-6 and J usage is TRBJ1-2; 7 bases agree with TRBD1. CDR3 residues: CASSFDTGAGGYTF. The DNA of the CDR3 is TGTGCCAGCAGCTTTGACACAGGGGCAGGGGGCTACACCTTC.